The source of this T cell receptor beta chain is a study of identical twins. TCRdb itself ran the 5' RACE reads through MiXCR, one entry per CDR3 protein. The sample has hundreds of thousands of distinct CDR3 sequences, approximately 6% seen once. CDR1 SGDLS and CDR2 YYNGEE come from the germline V gene. This CDR3 has 15 residues. Trimming removed 3 bases from V and 8 bases from J; junction bases left unmatched: 8. The specimen sequenced was naive T cells sorted from blood. The rearrangement uses TRBV9 and TRBJ2-1; TRBD2 aligns across 10 bases. The source is a man aged 18 to 30 in good health. CDR3 coding DNA: TGTGCCAGCAGCGGGAAAGCGGGAGGGCGTGATGAGCAGTTCTTC. Residues: CASSGKAGGRDEQFF.